These T cell receptor beta chains were read from a single sample in a study of blood T cell repertoires in COVID-19. The protocol was immunoSEQ multiplex PCR, while the TCRdb copy is restricted to in-frame clones and leaves out a portion. The sample has 150,000 to 200,000 clones, about four fifths seen once; the top ten hold 3.4%. The sequenced sample consisted of PBMCs or T cells enriched from blood (not recorded which). The origin of the receptors is a woman in her fifties or sixties who had recovered from COVID-19. Both conserved end residues are part of each CDR3. The order of the fields is J gene, D gene, clone size, V gene, CDR3 length, CDR3 protein, CDR3 DNA. D genes are given only for firm matches. The listing skips clone size in some rows; elsewhere it reads once, few, many or a size class.

>TRBJ2-1|-|once|TRBV9|15
CASSAAPGLYNEQFF
TGTGCCAGCAGCGCCGCCCCAGGGCTATACAATGAGCAGTTCTTC
>TRBJ1-1|TRBD1|-|TRBV10-3|15
CAISDLGQGGTEAFF
TGTGCCATCAGTGACCTCGGACAGGGGGGCACTGAAGCTTTCTTT
>TRBJ2-2|-|-|TRBV5-5|16
CASSLEWRGGTGELFF
TGTGCCAGCAGCTTGGAATGGCGGGGTGGTACCGGGGAGCTGTTTTTT
>TRBJ2-7|TRBD2|once|TRBV18|14
CASSPSGGSYEQYF
TGTGCCAGCTCACCAAGCGGGGGCTCCTACGAGCAGTACTTC
>TRBJ1-6|-|-|TRBV27|12
CASSAGNSPLHF
TGTGCCAGCAGTGCAGGGAATTCACCCCTCCACTTT
>TRBJ2-1|-|-|TRBV5-1|15
CASSLQGPAYNEQFF
TGCGCCAGCAGCTTACAGGGCCCCGCCTACAATGAGCAGTTCTTC
>TRBJ1-2|-|-|TRBV5-6|14
CASSAPTTNYGYTF
TGTGCCAGCAGCGCACCGACAACTAACTATGGCTACACCTTC
>TRBJ1-2|-|once|TRBV6-5|15
CASRVDTTGSHGYTF
TGTGCCAGCAGGGTAGATACGACAGGTAGCCATGGCTACACCTTC
>TRBJ2-5|TRBD1|once|TRBV7-8|16
CASSVTGVSQGETQYF
TGTGCCAGCAGCGTTACAGGGGTTTCTCAGGGAGAGACCCAGTACTTC
>TRBJ2-5|-|-|TRBV5-4|14
CASSTPLAEETQYF
TGTGCCAGCAGCACGCCACTAGCCGAAGAGACCCAGTACTTC
>TRBJ1-1|-|few|TRBV24-1|11
CATKEGPEAFF
TGTGCCACCAAAGAGGGCCCTGAAGCTTTCTTT
>TRBJ1-5|-|-|TRBV11-2|14
CASSLEAGNQPQHF
TGTGCCAGCAGCTTAGAAGCTGGCAATCAGCCCCAGCATTTT
>TRBJ1-1|-|few|TRBV2|14
CASGQSPDNTEAFF
TGTGCCAGCGGACAAAGCCCAGACAACACTGAAGCTTTCTTT
>TRBJ2-3|TRBD1|-|TRBV5-5|16
CASSSTRTGGTDTQYF
TGTGCCAGCAGCTCCACAAGGACAGGGGGCACAGATACGCAGTATTTT
>TRBJ2-6|-|-|TRBV24-1|16
CATSDRERPGANVLTF
TGTGCCACCAGTGATCGGGAAAGGCCTGGGGCCAACGTCCTGACTTTC
>TRBJ2-7|-|-|TRBV11-1|13
CASSLGQVYEQYF
TGTGCCAGCAGCTTAGGGCAGGTCTACGAGCAGTACTTC
>TRBJ1-2|TRBD1|-|TRBV10-3|15
CAISSGTGDNYGYTF
TGTGCCATCAGTAGCGGGACAGGGGATAACTATGGCTACACCTTC
>TRBJ2-1|TRBD2|-|TRBV19|14
CASTLSGGVNEQFF
TGTGCCAGTACCCTCAGCGGGGGGGTGAATGAGCAGTTCTTC
>TRBJ1-1|-|-|TRBV18|13
CASSRQEYTEAFF
TGTGCCAGCTCACGACAGGAGTACACTGAAGCTTTCTTT
>TRBJ2-3|TRBD2|once|TRBV4-1|15
CASSVGGGLTDTQYF
TGCGCCAGCAGCGTGGGGGGGGGACTCACAGATACGCAGTATTTT
>TRBJ1-1|-|few|TRBV18|12
CASSLENTEAFF
TGTGCCAGCTCACTAGAGAACACTGAAGCTTTCTTT